The rows below give T cell receptor beta chains drawn from one sample of a study of cytomegalovirus exposure and HLA in healthy donors. TCRdb's table, derived via immunoSEQ multiplex PCR, lists solely in-frame clones and lacks some. The sample lists around 130,000 clones; approximately 84% were seen once. Sequencing was done on a sample of PBMCs. The source is a boy aged 2-9 years in good health and CMV-seronegative. CDR3s include the opening cysteine and the closing phenylalanine or tryptophan. A D gene is named only where the DNA matches it firmly. The size field is filled for only some rows; it gives once, few, many or a size class.

length: 15; size: .; D: .; J: TRBJ1-1; V: TRBV19; DNA: TGTGCCAGTAGTCCGGGGGAATGGGATTACACTGAAGCTTTCTTT; CDR3: CASSPGEWDYTEAFF
length: 16; size: once; D: .; J: TRBJ1-2; V: TRBV6-6; DNA: TGTGCCAGCAGTTACGGTATTCCTTACAGGGACTATGGCTACACCTTC; CDR3: CASSYGIPYRDYGYTF
length: 16; size: .; D: .; J: TRBJ2-1; V: TRBV9; DNA: TGTGCCAGCAGCGCGGAGTTAGGGGTATCCTACAATGAGCAGTTCTTC; CDR3: CASSAELGVSYNEQFF
length: 19; size: .; D: .; J: TRBJ1-2; V: TRBV19; DNA: TGTGCCAGTACCTCACGCGGGCACGGGGAGCCCTCATTTAACTATGGCTACACCTTC; CDR3: CASTSRGHGEPSFNYGYTF
length: 15; size: .; D: .; J: TRBJ1-2; V: TRBV10-3; DNA: TGTGCCATCAGTGAGTCATTTGAGGGACTGGAAGGCTACACCTTC; CDR3: CAISESFEGLEGYTF
length: 13; size: .; D: TRBD1; J: TRBJ2-1; V: TRBV27; DNA: TGTGCCAGCAGTTTAACCCGAACAGGGGTGCAGTTCTTC; CDR3: CASSLTRTGVQFF
length: 18; size: once; D: TRBD2; J: TRBJ2-1; V: TRBV6-1; DNA: TGTGCCAGCAGTGAAGCTTTAGGACTAGCGGGGGTCCACAATGAGCAGTTCTTC; CDR3: CASSEALGLAGVHNEQFF
length: 15; size: .; D: TRBD2; J: TRBJ2-2; V: TRBV9; DNA: TGTGCCAGCAGCGTAGGACTAGCGTTCACCGGGGAGCTGTTTTTT; CDR3: CASSVGLAFTGELFF
length: 15; size: .; D: .; J: TRBJ2-1; V: TRBV6-6; DNA: TGTGCCAGCAGTTACTCGGTGGGCCAGGGGCATGAGCAGTTCTTC; CDR3: CASSYSVGQGHEQFF
length: 14; size: .; D: .; J: TRBJ1-1; V: TRBV10-3; DNA: TGTGCCACCCGGGGCGGGGCATCGAACACTGAAGCTTTCTTT; CDR3: CATRGGASNTEAFF
length: 14; size: .; D: .; J: TRBJ2-7; V: TRBV5-6; DNA: TGTGCCAGCAGCCCCCTCATAGCCCCCTACGAGCAGTACTTC; CDR3: CASSPLIAPYEQYF
length: 13; size: .; D: TRBD1; J: TRBJ1-2; V: TRBV9; DNA: TGTGCCAGCAGCGTATACAGGGGAGATGGCTACACCTTC; CDR3: CASSVYRGDGYTF
length: 17; size: .; D: .; J: TRBJ2-2; V: TRBV27; DNA: TGTGCCAGCAGTCTTCGGAGAGCCCCGGGAGTAACCGGGGAGCTGTTTTTT; CDR3: CASSLRRAPGVTGELFF
length: 15; size: .; D: .; J: TRBJ1-1; V: TRBV7-9; DNA: TGTGCCAGCAGCTTATTAGGGGACACGGAACCTGAAGCTTTCTTT; CDR3: CASSLLGDTEPEAFF
length: 14; size: .; D: .; J: TRBJ1-1; V: TRBV18; DNA: TGTGCCAGCTCACCAGTAGCGGGGAACACTGAAGCTTTCTTT; CDR3: CASSPVAGNTEAFF
length: 14; size: .; D: TRBD2; J: TRBJ2-3; V: TRBV15; DNA: TGTGCCACCAAGTCCTGGGACGGGGGGGATACGCAGTATTTT; CDR3: CATKSWDGGDTQYF
length: 12; size: once; D: .; J: TRBJ1-5; V: TRBV7-2; DNA: TGTGCCAGCAGCTGGGAGGGGTTGTCCCAGCATTTT; CDR3: CASSWEGLSQHF
length: 15; size: once; D: TRBD2; J: TRBJ2-2; V: TRBV9; DNA: TGTGCCAGCAGCGTTCGCGGGAGGAACACCGGGGAGCTGTTTTTT; CDR3: CASSVRGRNTGELFF
length: 16; size: .; D: TRBD2; J: TRBJ2-5; V: TRBV9; DNA: TGTGCCAGCAGCGTAGTCCCTAGCGGAGCTTCAGAGACCCAGTACTTC; CDR3: CASSVVPSGASETQYF
length: 15; size: .; D: .; J: TRBJ1-1; V: TRBV10-3; DNA: TGTGCCATCTCTGCCTCCACAGGGTCGAACACTGAAGCTTTCTTT; CDR3: CAISASTGSNTEAFF
length: 16; size: .; D: .; J: TRBJ2-3; V: TRBV5-1; DNA: TGCGCCAGCAGCTTCTCATGGGGGGTAGACGAAGATACGCAGTATTTT; CDR3: CASSFSWGVDEDTQYF
length: 11; size: .; D: .; J: TRBJ2-5; V: TRBV18; DNA: TGTGCCAGCTCGGCCCAAGAGACCCAGTACTTC; CDR3: CASSAQETQYF
length: 13; size: .; D: .; J: TRBJ1-2; V: TRBV5-4; DNA: TGTGCCAGCAGGCCCGGGGTACGCTATGGCTACACCTTC; CDR3: CASRPGVRYGYTF
length: 15; size: .; D: .; J: TRBJ2-3; V: TRBV11-3; DNA: TGTGCCAGCAGCGCGGGAATCGAGAGCACAGATACGCAGTATTTT; CDR3: CASSAGIESTDTQYF
length: 15; size: few; D: TRBD1; J: TRBJ2-1; V: TRBV4-2; DNA: TGTGCCAGCAAAAGGGGACAGGGGGCCGTCGGCGAGCAGTTCTTC; CDR3: CASKRGQGAVGEQFF
length: 13; size: .; D: .; J: TRBJ2-1; V: TRBV19; DNA: TGTGCCAGTAATATCCCTCTTAAAAATGAGCAGTTCTTC; CDR3: CASNIPLKNEQFF
length: 14; size: .; D: .; J: TRBJ2-1; V: TRBV7-6; DNA: TGTGCCAGCAGCCAAAGGACAGCCTACAATGAGCAGTTCTTC; CDR3: CASSQRTAYNEQFF
length: 14; size: once; D: .; J: TRBJ1-1; V: TRBV6-6; DNA: TGTGCCAGCAGTTACGGAGTCTTCCCCACTGAAGCTTTCTTT; CDR3: CASSYGVFPTEAFF
length: 11; size: few; D: .; J: TRBJ1-1; V: TRBV6-1; DNA: TGTGCCAGCATCCAGGGGATAGAGGCTTTCTTT; CDR3: CASIQGIEAFF
length: 14; size: .; D: .; J: TRBJ1-4; V: TRBV19; DNA: TGTGCCAGTAGTATCACAGGGATAAGTGAAAAACTGTTTTTT; CDR3: CASSITGISEKLFF
length: 15; size: .; D: TRBD2; J: TRBJ2-5; V: TRBV7-9; DNA: TGTTCCAGCAGCTCAACCGGGACTAGGGAAGAGACCCAGTACTTC; CDR3: CSSSSTGTREETQYF
length: 14; size: .; D: .; J: TRBJ1-2; V: TRBV4-2; DNA: TGTGCCAGCAGCCAAGATCAACTACCCTATGGCTACACCTTC; CDR3: CASSQDQLPYGYTF
length: 15; size: .; D: .; J: TRBJ1-2; V: TRBV10-3; DNA: TGTGCCATCAGTGAGTCCCAGGTAGCTAACTATGGCTACACCTTC; CDR3: CAISESQVANYGYTF
length: 15; size: .; D: .; J: TRBJ1-2; V: TRBV6-5; DNA: TGTGCCAGCAGTTACTTTGGCCGGGGGAGCTATGGCTACACCTTC; CDR3: CASSYFGRGSYGYTF
length: 14; size: .; D: .; J: TRBJ2-4; V: TRBV5-6; DNA: TGTGCCAGCAGCTTGACCGGGAACAAAAACATTCAGTACTTC; CDR3: CASSLTGNKNIQYF
length: 16; size: .; D: .; J: TRBJ2-3; V: TRBV4-3; DNA: TGCGCCAGCAGCCCTCGCTGGGGGGATGGGTCAGATACGCAGTATTTT; CDR3: CASSPRWGDGSDTQYF
length: 12; size: .; D: .; J: TRBJ1-2; V: TRBV18; DNA: TGTGCCAGCTCACCACGGGAGGACCGCCCGATCTTC; CDR3: CASSPREDRPIF
length: 15; size: .; D: .; J: TRBJ1-6; V: TRBV25-1; DNA: TGTGCCAGCAGTGGGGAAGGAGGGTTTGATTCACCCCTCCACTTT; CDR3: CASSGEGGFDSPLHF
length: 13; size: .; D: TRBD2; J: TRBJ2-5; V: TRBV6-5; DNA: TGTGCCAGCAGCTGGACTAGCGAAGAGACCCAGTACTTC; CDR3: CASSWTSEETQYF
length: 12; size: .; D: .; J: TRBJ2-3; V: TRBV29-1; DNA: TGCAGCGTTGGGGACAAGGGAGATACGCAGTATTTT; CDR3: CSVGDKGDTQYF
length: 16; size: .; D: TRBD1; J: TRBJ2-3; V: TRBV25-1; DNA: TGTGCCAGCAGTGAATGGACAGACAGGGGCACAGATACGCAGTATTTT; CDR3: CASSEWTDRGTDTQYF
length: 15; size: .; D: .; J: TRBJ2-7; V: TRBV28; DNA: TGTGCCAGCAGCCCTCCAGGGGAGTTCTCCTACGAGCAGTACTTC; CDR3: CASSPPGEFSYEQYF
length: 17; size: .; D: .; J: TRBJ1-3; V: TRBV9; DNA: TGTGCCAGCAGCCTCGTTCCCGGGGCACAGGGATCACACACCATATATTTT; CDR3: CASSLVPGAQGSHTIYF
length: 16; size: few; D: TRBD2; J: TRBJ2-3; V: TRBV4-2; DNA: TGTGCCAGCAGCCAAGATCCAGCGGGGGGGCTTGATACGCAGTATTTT; CDR3: CASSQDPAGGLDTQYF
length: 15; size: .; D: .; J: TRBJ1-1; V: TRBV7-9; DNA: TGTGCCAGCAGCCCCAGCGGGGGGCCACGCACTGAAGCTTTCTTT; CDR3: CASSPSGGPRTEAFF
length: 14; size: few; D: .; J: TRBJ1-1; V: TRBV4-1; DNA: TGCGCCAGCAGCCAAGGGAAGGGAGCCACTGAAGCTTTCTTT; CDR3: CASSQGKGATEAFF
length: 15; size: .; D: TRBD1; J: TRBJ1-4; V: TRBV7-9; DNA: TGTGCCAGCAGCGCCCGGGACAGCGCCACTGAAAAACTGTTTTTT; CDR3: CASSARDSATEKLFF
length: 14; size: .; D: .; J: TRBJ1-1; V: TRBV7-3; DNA: TGTGCCAGCAGCCCCACAGGGTTGGAGACTGAAGCTTTCTTT; CDR3: CASSPTGLETEAFF
length: 17; size: once; D: TRBD2; J: TRBJ2-7; V: TRBV9; DNA: TGTGCCAGCAGCGTAGGGACTAGCGGGGGGGCTTTCCACGAGCAGTACTTC; CDR3: CASSVGTSGGAFHEQYF
length: 15; size: .; D: .; J: TRBJ1-2; V: TRBV6-5; DNA: TGTGCCAGCAGTCCCGAACAGGCGTATAACTATGGCTACACCTTC; CDR3: CASSPEQAYNYGYTF
length: 15; size: few; D: TRBD1; J: TRBJ1-4; V: TRBV6-5; DNA: TGTGCCAGCAGTTCTGGACAGGGATTTGGCGAAAAACTGTTTTTT; CDR3: CASSSGQGFGEKLFF
length: 15; size: .; D: .; J: TRBJ1-4; V: TRBV6-5; DNA: TGTGCCAGCCTACTGGGATCCGAGAGGGATGAAAAACTGTTTTTT; CDR3: CASLLGSERDEKLFF